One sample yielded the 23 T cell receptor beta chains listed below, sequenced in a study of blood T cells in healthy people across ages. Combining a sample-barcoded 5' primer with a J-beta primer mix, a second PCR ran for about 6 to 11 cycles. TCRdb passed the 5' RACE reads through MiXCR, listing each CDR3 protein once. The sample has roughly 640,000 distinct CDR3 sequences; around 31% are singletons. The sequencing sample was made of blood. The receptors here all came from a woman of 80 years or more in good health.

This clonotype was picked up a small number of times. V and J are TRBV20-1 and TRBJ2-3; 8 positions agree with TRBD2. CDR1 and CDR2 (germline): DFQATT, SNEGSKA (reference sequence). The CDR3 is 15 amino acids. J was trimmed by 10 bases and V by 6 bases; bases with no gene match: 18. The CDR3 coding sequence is TGCAGTGCCAGCGTCGGGGGGGCCCCACCGGTTGCGCAGTATTTT. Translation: CSASVGGAPPVAQYF.

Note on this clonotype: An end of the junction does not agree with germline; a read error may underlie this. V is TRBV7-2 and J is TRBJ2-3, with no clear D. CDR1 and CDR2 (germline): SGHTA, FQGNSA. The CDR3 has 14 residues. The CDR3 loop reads CASSCSLGTDTQYF. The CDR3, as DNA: TGTGCCAGCAGCTGCTCCCTAGGCACAGATACCCAGTATTTT.

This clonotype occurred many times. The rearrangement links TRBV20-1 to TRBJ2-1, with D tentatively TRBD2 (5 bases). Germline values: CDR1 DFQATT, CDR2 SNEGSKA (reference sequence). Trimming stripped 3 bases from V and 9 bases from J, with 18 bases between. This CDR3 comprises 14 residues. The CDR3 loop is CSARMASIHREQFF. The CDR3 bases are TGCAGTGCTAGGATGGCTAGCATCCACCGTGAGCAGTTCTTC.

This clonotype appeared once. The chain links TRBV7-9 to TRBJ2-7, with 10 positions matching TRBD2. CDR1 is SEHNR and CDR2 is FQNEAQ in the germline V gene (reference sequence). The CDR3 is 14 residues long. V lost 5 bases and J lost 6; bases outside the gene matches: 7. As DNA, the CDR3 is TGTGCCAGCAGCGCAAGCGGGGGGGGCAGCGAGCAGTACTTC. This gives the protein CASSASGGGSEQYF.

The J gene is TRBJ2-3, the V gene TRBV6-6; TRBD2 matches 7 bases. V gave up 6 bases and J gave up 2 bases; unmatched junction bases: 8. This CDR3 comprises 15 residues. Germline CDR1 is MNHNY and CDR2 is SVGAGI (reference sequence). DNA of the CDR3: TGTGCCAGCAGACAGACTAGCTTCAACACAGATACGCAGTATTTT. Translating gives CASRQTSFNTDTQYF.

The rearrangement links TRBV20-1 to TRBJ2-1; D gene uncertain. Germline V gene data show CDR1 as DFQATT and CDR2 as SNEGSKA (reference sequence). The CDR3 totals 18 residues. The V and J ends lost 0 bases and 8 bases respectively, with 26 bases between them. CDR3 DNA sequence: TGCAGTGCTAGAGATCAATTTTCTTTACCCAGCTCCCCCGATGAGCAGTTCTTC. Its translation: CSARDQFSLPSSPDEQFF.

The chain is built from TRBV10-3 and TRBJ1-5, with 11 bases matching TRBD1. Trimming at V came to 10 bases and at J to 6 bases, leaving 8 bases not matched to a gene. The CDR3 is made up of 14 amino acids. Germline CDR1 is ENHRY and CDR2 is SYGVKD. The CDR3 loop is CATGTGGVSQPQHF. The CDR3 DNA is TGTGCCACGGGGACAGGGGGTGTTAGTCAGCCCCAGCATTTT.

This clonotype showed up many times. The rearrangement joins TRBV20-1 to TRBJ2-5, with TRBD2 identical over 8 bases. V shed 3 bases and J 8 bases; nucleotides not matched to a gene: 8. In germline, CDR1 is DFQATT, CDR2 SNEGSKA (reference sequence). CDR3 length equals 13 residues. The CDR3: CSASGGTSPTQYF. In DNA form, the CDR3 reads TGCAGTGCTAGCGGGGGGACTAGTCCAACCCAGTACTTC.

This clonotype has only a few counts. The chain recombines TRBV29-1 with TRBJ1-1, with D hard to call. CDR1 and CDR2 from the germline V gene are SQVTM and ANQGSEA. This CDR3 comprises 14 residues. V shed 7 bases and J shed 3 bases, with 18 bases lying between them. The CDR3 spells CSAVGGVFYTEAFF. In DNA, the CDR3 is TGCAGCGCCGTGGGCGGGGTATTTTACACTGAAGCTTTCTTT.

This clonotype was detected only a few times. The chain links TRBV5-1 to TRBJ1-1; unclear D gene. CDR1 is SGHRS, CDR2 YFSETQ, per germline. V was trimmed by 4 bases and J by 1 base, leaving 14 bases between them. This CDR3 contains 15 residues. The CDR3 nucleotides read TGCGCCAGCAGCCCGGTCGGACCAGGGAACACTGAAGCTTTCTTT. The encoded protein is CASSPVGPGNTEAFF.

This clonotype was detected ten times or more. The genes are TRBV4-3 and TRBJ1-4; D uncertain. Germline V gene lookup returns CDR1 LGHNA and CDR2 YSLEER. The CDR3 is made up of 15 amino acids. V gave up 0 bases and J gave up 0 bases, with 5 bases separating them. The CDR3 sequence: CASSQDLATNEKLFF. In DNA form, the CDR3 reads TGCGCCAGCAGCCAAGATCTAGCAACTAATGAAAAACTGTTTTTT.

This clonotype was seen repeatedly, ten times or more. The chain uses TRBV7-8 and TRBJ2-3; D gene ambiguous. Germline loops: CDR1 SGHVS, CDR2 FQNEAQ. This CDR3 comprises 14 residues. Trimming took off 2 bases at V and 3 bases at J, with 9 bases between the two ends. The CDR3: CASSLLLVTDTQYF. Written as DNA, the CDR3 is TGTGCCAGCAGCTTATTATTAGTTACAGATACGCAGTATTTT.

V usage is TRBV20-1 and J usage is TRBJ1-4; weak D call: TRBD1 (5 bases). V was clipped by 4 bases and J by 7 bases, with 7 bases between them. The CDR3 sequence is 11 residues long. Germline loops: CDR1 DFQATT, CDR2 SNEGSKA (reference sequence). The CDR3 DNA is TGCAGTGCTAAAGGGGTTGAAAAACTGTTTTTT. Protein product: CSAKGVEKLFF.

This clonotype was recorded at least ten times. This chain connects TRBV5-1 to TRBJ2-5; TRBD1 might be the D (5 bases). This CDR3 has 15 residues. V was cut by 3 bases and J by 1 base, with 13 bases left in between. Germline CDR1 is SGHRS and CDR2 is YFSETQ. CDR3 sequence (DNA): TGCGCCAGCAGCTCATCACGACAGACCCAAGAGACCCAGTACTTC. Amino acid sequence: CASSSSRQTQETQYF.

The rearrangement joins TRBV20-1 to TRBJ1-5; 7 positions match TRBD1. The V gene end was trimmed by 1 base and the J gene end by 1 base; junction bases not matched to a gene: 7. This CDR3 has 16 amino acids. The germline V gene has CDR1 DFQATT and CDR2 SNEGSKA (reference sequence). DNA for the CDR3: TGCAGTGCTAGAGGGGGAGGGGGCGGGAGCAATCAGCCCCAGCATTTT. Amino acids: CSARGGGGGSNQPQHF.

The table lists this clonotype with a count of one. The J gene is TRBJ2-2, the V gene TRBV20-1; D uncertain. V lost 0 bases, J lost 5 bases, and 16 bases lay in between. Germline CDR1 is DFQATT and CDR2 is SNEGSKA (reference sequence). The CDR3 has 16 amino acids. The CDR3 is CSARDQDGLGTGELFF. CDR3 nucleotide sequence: TGCAGTGCTAGAGATCAGGACGGCTTGGGGACCGGGGAGCTGTTTTTT.

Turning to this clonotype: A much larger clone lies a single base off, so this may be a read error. CDR3 amino acids: CASRLQGTRYEQYF. The CDR3 coding sequence is TGTGCCAGCAGGTTACAGGGTACCCGCTACGAGCAGTACTTC. The chain recombines TRBV27 with TRBJ2-5; D might be TRBD1 (6 bases). The J call may be wrong; the DNA end is better matched by TRBJ2-7. The CDR3 runs to 14 residues. Germline CDR1 MNHEY, CDR2 SMNVEV (reference sequence).

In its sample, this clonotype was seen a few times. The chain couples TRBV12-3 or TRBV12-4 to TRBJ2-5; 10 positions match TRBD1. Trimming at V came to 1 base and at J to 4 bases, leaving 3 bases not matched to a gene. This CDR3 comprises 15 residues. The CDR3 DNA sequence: TGTGCCAGCAGTTTAGGGGACAGGGGCTCAGAGACCCAGTACTTC. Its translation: CASSLGDRGSETQYF.

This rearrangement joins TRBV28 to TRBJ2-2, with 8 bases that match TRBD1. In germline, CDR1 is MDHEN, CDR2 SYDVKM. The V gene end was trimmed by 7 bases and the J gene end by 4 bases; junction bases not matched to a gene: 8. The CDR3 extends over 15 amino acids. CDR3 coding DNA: TGTGCCAGCAAGAGGACAGGGTCGGGCACCGGGGAGCTGTTTTTT. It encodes CASKRTGSGTGELFF.

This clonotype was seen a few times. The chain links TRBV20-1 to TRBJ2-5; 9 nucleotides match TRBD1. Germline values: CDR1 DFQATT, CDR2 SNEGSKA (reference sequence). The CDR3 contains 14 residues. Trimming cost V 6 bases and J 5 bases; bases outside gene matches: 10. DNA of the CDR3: TGCAGTGCCACCGACAGGGGGAGGCGGGAGACCCAGTACTTC. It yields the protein CSATDRGRRETQYF.

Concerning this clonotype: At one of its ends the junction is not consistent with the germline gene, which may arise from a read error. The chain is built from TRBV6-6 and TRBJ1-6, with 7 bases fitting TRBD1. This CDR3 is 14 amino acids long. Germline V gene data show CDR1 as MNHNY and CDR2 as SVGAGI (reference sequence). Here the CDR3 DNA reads TGTGCCAGCAGTTTGACAGGGACTAATTCATCCCTCCACTTT. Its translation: CASSLTGTNSSLHF.

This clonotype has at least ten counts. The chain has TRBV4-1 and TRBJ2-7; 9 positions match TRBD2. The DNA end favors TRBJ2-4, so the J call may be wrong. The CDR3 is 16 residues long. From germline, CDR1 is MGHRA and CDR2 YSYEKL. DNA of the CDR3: TGCGCCAGCAGCCAACTAGCGGGGTCGCCGGGTAACATTCAGTACTTC. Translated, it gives CASSQLAGSPGNIQYF.

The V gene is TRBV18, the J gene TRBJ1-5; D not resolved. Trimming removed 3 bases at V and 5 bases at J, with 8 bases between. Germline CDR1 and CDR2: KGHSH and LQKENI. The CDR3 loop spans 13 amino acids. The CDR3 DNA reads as TGTGCCAGCTCACCGGGAATCGATCAGCCCCAGCATTTT. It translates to CASSPGIDQPQHF.